The table lists the clone carrying this T cell receptor beta chain with many counts. Antigen: not known. The sample belongs to a study of molecular identifiers for immune sequencing clone quantification. Regarding the study as a whole: Effector cells had over 99% of their molecules in clones above 20 RNA copies, while naive cells had under 1%. Highly expanded clone sizes could be underestimated by identical TCR molecules sharing a barcode. Jurkat TCR RNA that was spiked in from one cell was reportedly detectable among one million naive cells.

TCRdb called the PCR reads again in MiXCR, with one record for every CDR3 protein. Seen here are 75,000 to 100,000 distinct CDR3 sequences, 15% to 20% observed once, and the top ten hold roughly 0.85%. CDR1 is MNHEY, CDR2 SVGAGI, per germline. Trimming removed 2 bases from V and 1 base from J, with 2 bases in between. The length of the CDR3 is 13 residues. Source material: naive CD8+ T cells from blood, with Jurkat cell RNA spiked in. Sample subset: FACS-sorted CD8+CD4-CCR7+CD45RA+ naive T cells. V gene TRBV6-5 combines with J gene TRBJ2-2; D is undetermined. The sequence was collected from a human donor in good health. Some libraries in this study had Jurkat cell RNA spiked in. CDR3 residues: CASSYLNTGELFF. Written as DNA, the CDR3 is TGTGCCAGCAGTTACCTGAACACCGGGGAGCTGTTTTTT.